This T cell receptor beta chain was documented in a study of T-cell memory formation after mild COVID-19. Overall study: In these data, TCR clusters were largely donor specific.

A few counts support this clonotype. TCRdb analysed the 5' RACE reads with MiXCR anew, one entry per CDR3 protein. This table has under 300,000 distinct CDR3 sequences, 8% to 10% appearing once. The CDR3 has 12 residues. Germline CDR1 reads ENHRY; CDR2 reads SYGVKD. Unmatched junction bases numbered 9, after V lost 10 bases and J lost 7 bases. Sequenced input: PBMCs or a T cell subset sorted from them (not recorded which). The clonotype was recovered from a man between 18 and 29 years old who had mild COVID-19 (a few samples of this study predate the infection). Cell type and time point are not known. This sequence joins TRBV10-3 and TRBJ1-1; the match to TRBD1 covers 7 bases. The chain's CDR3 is CATRQGRLEAFF. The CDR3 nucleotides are TGTGCCACCCGACAGGGACGTCTTGAAGCTTTCTTT.